The following is a TCR beta chain sequence with its context. Antigen: not known. These data are taken from a study of blood T cells in healthy people across ages. Study details: Through template switching, about one barcoded beta molecule was captured per two T cells, as measured in model experiments. Study-level findings and limits: Estimates based on one million T cells were treated as lower bounds.

Next came a second PCR, run for about 6 to 12 cycles, which used a sample-barcoded 5' primer along with a J-beta primer mix. TCRdb re-derived calls from the 5' RACE reads in MiXCR, one entry per CDR3 protein. Among 1.5 million or so distinct CDR3 sequences, 42% were seen once, and the ten largest hold 6.5% to 10%. Trimming cost V 3 bases and J 7 bases; bases outside gene matches: 7. The germline V gene has CDR1 SGHTA and CDR2 FQGNSA. The CDR3 sequence is 15 residues long. Extracted total RNA amounted to at least 5 micrograms for each sample. Sequenced: blood. The sequence was obtained from a woman aged 18 to 35 in good health. The rearrangement uses TRBV7-2 and TRBJ1-2, with 11 nucleotides matching TRBD1. The CDR3 here is CASSFIGQGAGGYTF. The CDR3 DNA follows: TGTGCCAGCAGCTTTATCGGACAGGGGGCGGGTGGCTACACCTTC. The variable domain in full, with the rest retrieved from reference TRBV7-2 and TRBJ1-2, is GAGVSQSPSNKVTEKGKDVELRCDPISGHTALYWYRQSLGQGLEFLIYFQGNSAPDKSGLPSDRFSAERTGGSVSTLTIQRTQQEDSAVYLCASSFIGQGAGGYTFGSGTRLTVV.